This TCR beta chain comes out of a study of cytomegalovirus exposure and HLA in healthy donors. Points from the study as a whole: TRBV6-2, TRBV6-3 and some other V segments were unresolvable in 87-base-pair reads.

PCR employed 60 Vbeta and 13 Jbeta primers. This table comes from immunoSEQ multiplex PCR, and its TCRdb copy is limited to in-frame clones, with some not included. The profile shows about 200,000 clones, around 83% of them singletons. This CDR3 has 16 amino acids. The germline V gene encodes CDR1 LNHDA and CDR2 SQIVND (reference sequence). The ends lost 7 bases at V and 0 bases at J; junction bases unmatched: 3. This clone was observed once. Its antigen is unknown. The specimen was PBMCs. The origin of this receptor is a woman aged 18-35 years in good health and CMV-seronegative. V and J are TRBV19 and TRBJ2-1; TRBD2 agrees at 13 bases. CDR3 residues: CASTRLAGGSYNEQFF. CDR3 DNA sequence: TGTGCCAGTACCAGACTAGCGGGAGGCTCCTACAATGAGCAGTTCTTC. Complete variable domain (other parts from reference TRBV19 and TRBJ2-1): DGGITQSPKYLFRKEGQNVTLSCEQNLNHDAMYWYRQDPGQGLRLIYYSQIVNDFQKGDIAEGYSVSREKKESFPLTVTSAQKNPTAFYLCASTRLAGGSYNEQFFGPGTRLTVL.